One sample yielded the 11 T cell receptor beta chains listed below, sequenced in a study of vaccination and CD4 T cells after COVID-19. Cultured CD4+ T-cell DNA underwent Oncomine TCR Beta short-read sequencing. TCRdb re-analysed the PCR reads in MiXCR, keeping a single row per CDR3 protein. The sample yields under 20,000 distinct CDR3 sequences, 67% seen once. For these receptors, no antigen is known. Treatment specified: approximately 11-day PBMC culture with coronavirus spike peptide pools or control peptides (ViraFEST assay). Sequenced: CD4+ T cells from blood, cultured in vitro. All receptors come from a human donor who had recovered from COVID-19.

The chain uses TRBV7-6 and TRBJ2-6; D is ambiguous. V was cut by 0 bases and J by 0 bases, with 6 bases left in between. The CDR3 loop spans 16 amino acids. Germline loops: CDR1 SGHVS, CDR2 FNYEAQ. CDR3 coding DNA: TGTGCCAGCAGCTTAGCCAGAGGCTCTGGGGCCAACGTCCTGACTTTC. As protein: CASSLARGSGANVLTF. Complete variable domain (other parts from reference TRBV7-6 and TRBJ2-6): GAGVSQSPRYKVTKRGQDVALRCDPISGHVSLYWYRQALGQGPEFLTYFNYEAQQDKSGLPNDRFSAERPEGSISTLTIQRTEQRDSAMYRCASSLARGSGANVLTFGAGSRLTVL.

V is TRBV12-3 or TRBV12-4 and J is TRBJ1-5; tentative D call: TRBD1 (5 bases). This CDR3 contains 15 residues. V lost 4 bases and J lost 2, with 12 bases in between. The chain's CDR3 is CASSWRGLGNQPQHF. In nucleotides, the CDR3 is TGTGCCAGCAGTTGGAGGGGCCTCGGCAATCAGCCCCAGCATTTT.

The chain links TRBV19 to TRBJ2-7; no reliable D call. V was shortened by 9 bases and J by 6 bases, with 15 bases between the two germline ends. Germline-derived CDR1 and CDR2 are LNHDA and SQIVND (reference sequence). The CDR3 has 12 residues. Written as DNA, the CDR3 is TGTGCCAGCTCTAAGGTGGGATCCGAGCAGTACTTC. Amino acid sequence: CASSKVGSEQYF.

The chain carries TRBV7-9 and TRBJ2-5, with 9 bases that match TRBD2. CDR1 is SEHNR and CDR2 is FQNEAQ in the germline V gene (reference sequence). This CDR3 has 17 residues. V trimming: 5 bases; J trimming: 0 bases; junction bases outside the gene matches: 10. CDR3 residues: CASSPGGGGTYQETQYF. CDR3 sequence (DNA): TGTGCCAGCAGCCCCGGCGGGGGGGGCACGTACCAAGAGACCCAGTACTTC.

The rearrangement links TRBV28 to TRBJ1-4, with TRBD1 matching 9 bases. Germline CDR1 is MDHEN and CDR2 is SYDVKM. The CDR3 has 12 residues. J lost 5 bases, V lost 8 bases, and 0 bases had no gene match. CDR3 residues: CASGTGNEKLFF. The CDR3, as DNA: TGTGCCAGCGGGACAGGGAATGAAAAACTGTTTTTT.

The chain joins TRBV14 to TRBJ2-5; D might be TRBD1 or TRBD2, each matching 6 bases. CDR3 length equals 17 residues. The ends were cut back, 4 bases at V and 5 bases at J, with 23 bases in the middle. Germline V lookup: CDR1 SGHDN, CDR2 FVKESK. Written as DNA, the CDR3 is TGTGCCAGCAGCCGGGGCAGGGGACTTTCTCAGAGGGAGACCCAGTACTTC. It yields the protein CASSRGRGLSQRETQYF.

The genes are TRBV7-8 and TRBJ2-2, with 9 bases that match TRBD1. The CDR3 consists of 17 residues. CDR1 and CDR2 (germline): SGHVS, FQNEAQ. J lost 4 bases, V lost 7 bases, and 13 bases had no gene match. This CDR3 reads CASMSSTGGRGTGELFF. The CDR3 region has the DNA TGTGCCAGCATGTCCAGCACAGGGGGCCGTGGCACCGGGGAGCTGTTTTTT.

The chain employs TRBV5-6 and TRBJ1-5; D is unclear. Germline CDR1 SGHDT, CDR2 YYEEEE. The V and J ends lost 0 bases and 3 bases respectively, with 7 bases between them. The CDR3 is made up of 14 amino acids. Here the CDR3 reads CASSLGGFNQPQHF. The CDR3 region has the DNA TGTGCCAGCAGCTTGGGAGGATTCAATCAGCCCCAGCATTTT.

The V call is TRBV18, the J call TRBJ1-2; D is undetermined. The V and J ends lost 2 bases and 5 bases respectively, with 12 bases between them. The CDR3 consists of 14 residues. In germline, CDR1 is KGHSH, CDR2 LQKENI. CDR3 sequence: CASSPEVWDYGYTF. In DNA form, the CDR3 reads TGTGCCAGCTCACCAGAAGTCTGGGATTATGGCTACACCTTC.

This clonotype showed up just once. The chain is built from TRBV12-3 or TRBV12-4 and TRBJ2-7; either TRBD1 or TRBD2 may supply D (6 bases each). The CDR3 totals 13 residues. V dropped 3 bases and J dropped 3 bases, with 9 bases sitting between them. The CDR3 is CASSFGGLYEQYF. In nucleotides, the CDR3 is TGTGCCAGCAGTTTCGGGGGCCTCTACGAGCAGTACTTC.

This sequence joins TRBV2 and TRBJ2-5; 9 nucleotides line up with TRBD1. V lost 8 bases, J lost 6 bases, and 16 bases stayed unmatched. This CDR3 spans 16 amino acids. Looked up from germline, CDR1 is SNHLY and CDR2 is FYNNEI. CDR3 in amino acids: CASRGGPGQGLQTQYF. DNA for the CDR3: TGTGCCAGCCGTGGGGGACCGGGACAGGGTTTGCAGACCCAGTACTTC.